Reported below is one TCR beta chain. The antigen remains unidentified. TCR beta CDR3 regions were amplified from RNA transcripts. RT-PCR with HTBI primers came first, then second-round multiplex PCR. TCRdb processed the multiplex PCR reads anew with MiXCR; each CDR3 protein has one entry. The top ten hold 2% to 2.5% of the sample, which has 400,000 or so distinct CDR3 sequences, roughly 15% seen once. This sample is drawn from a study of Graves' ophthalmopathy and Graves' hyperthyroidism. Looking at the study overall: The blood sample was drawn at first diagnosis and before any treatment. Findings and limits, study-wide: Blood also held most thyroid clonotypes expanded above 0.001 frequency. In predicting ophthalmopathy progression, the model reached 70.59% sensitivity and roughly 74% specificity.

The V and J ends lost 0 bases and 1 base respectively, with 9 bases between them. This CDR3 comprises 14 residues. Germline values: CDR1 DFQATT, CDR2 SNEGSKA (reference sequence). A diagnosis was made from clinical symptoms together with serum thyroxine, TRAb, thyroid ultrasound and orbital computed tomography. The receptor comes from an adult woman with stable Graves' hyperthyroidism. This chain joins TRBV20-1 and TRBJ1-1, with D perhaps TRBD1 (6 bases). Sequences were obtained from peripheral blood. CDR3 sequence: CSARDRGQNTEAFF. The DNA of the CDR3 is TGCAGTGCTAGAGATCGGGGACAGAACACTGAAGCTTTCTTT.